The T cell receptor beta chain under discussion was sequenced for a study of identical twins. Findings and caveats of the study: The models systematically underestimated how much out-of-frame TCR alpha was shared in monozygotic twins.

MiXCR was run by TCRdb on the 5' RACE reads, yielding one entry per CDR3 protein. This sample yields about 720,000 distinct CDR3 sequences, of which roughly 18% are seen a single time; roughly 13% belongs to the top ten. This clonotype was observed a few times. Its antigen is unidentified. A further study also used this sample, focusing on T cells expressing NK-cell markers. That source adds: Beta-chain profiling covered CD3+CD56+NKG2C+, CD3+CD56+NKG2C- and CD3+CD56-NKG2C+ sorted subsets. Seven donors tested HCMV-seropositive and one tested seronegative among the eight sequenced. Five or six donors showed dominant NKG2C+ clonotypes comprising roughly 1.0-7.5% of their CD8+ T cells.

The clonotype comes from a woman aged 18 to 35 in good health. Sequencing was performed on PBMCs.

The CDR3 region is CASSNLLTGGYTF. For the CDR3, the DNA is TGTGCCAGCAGCAACCTCCTTACGGGGGGCTACACCTTC. The chain is built from TRBV6-1 and TRBJ1-2; D is unresolved. The CDR3 runs to 13 residues. Looked up from germline, CDR1 is MNHNS and CDR2 is SASEGT. Trimming stripped 6 bases from V and 8 bases from J, with 16 bases between.